Below, one TCR beta chain is given with its context. Its binding antigen is unknown. The junction departs from the called germline gene at one end, perhaps through a read error. The cohort comprised 550 to 700 healthy bone marrow donors. At the time of sampling, every cohort member was nominally healthy, though immune exposures that went unrecorded were likely present. The donor tested CMV seropositive and was one of the 289 seropositive cohort members. A peripheral blood sample was provided by each donor, and peripheral blood mononuclear cells were used for TCR beta sequencing. The Qiagen DNeasy Blood Extraction Kit was used to extract genomic DNA from the blood cell samples. This sample was included in a study of cytomegalovirus exposure and HLA in healthy donors (TCRdb year 2017). For the study in its entirety: An earlier analysis of some 620 of the donors reported over 250 Gb of sequence data and 90 million to 120 million unique TCR beta sequences obtained from about 180 million T cells. The study profiled the T cell repertoires of some 610 subjects by immunosequencing and related them to cytomegalovirus serostatus. Donor age, sex, ethnicity and CMV serostatus were compiled alongside the repertoire data. In an earlier analysis of 587 of the donors, high-throughput TCR beta sequencing was used to judge whether each TCR beta V gene segment behaved as functional or pseudogenic. An early release that covered approximately 600 HLA-typed donors contained around 300 gigabases of sequencing data and 75 million to 100 million unique TCR sequences. HLA typing covered class I and class II loci at four-digit resolution. The genetic ancestry cluster associated with self-reported Caucasian donors included roughly 84% of the 398 genotyped donors. Across approximately 420 genotyped donors of the cohort, an average of roughly 230,000 unique TCR beta nucleotide sequences per donor were sequenced, and roughly 20% of those sequences were non-productive. Every discovery cohort repertoire had been produced on one sequencing platform. Rather than using new phenotypic data, the later analysis identified candidate immune exposures from TCR beta sequences and from how often those sequences occurred across donors. In a later genetic analysis, genome-wide SNP genotypes for about 60% of the 666 donors were used, and that subset was treated as a discovery cohort. Typing coverage varied by locus: 629-630 donors for A, B, C, DRB1 and DQB1; around 560 for DQA1; around 570 for DPA1; 450 to 480 for DPB1. In a later analysis, previously published TCR beta repertoires from some 640 donors were re-analyzed and high-resolution HLA genotyping was added so that TCR occurrence patterns could be studied. In addition to the first cohort of around 670 subjects, a separate validation cohort of 130 or so different subjects was used. Four or five DR-DQ haplotypes were treated as single units for association and clustering because of strong linkage in the cohort. High-throughput TCR immunosequencing, statistical association of individual TCRs with disease status, and machine learning were combined to predict cytomegalovirus infection status. The study aimed to test whether cataloging public T cell receptors could reveal signatures of past pathogen exposure. General findings and caveats noted by the study authors: According to a later analysis, most CMV-associated TCR beta chains appeared to be HLA-restricted, and the HLA associations seemed to be driven largely by CMV exposure. In both the original and validation cohorts, the classifier was reported to diagnose cytomegalovirus status with high specificity and sensitivity. In the study, approximately 150 TCR beta chains were listed as associated with cytomegalovirus. A later analysis associated 17,000 or so TCR beta sequences with specific HLA alleles at a false discovery rate of 0.05. Only TCR beta chains were sequenced in this cohort, and the absence of alpha or paired-chain data limited detectable features. The sequencing pipeline was judged likely to have produced a cluster of highly shared sequence variants as a technical artifact. A later genetic analysis reported fewer N-insertions in productive TCRs among donors in an Asian-associated ancestry cluster than the roughly 620-donor mean. Linkage disequilibrium might explain the correlated functional status among segregating V segments, but an unknown experimental factor could not be excluded. A further reported finding was that TCR beta sequences accurately predicted the HLA-A and HLA-B alleles for most subjects in the first cohort. Immune exposure information for the cohort was limited to CMV serostatus. In a later analysis, HLA-associated TCR beta chains were found to be more clonally expanded and to have lower generation probabilities than equally common non-associated chains. The authors suggested that the approach could potentially be generalized to other disease states and immunological phenotypes. Because the 87-base-pair reads could not distinguish some IMGT-functional V segments, including TRBV6-2 and TRBV6-3, those segments were excluded. In a later analysis, the rate of TCR association differed among HLA loci, with DRB1 alleles having the most associated TCRs and HLA-C alleles having the fewest. V-gene and J-gene trimming of TCR beta chains was associated with a missense DCLRE1C variant in a later genetic analysis, and the association was replicated in an independent cohort. Roughly uniform sequencing depth across donors was assumed in presence/absence analyses, although this assumption may not hold. A later analysis reported that several top co-occurrence clusters appeared linked to parvovirus B19, influenza, CMV and Epstein-Barr virus. When HLA alleles, especially DR and DQ, strongly co-occurred, TCR associations were difficult to assign to individual alleles. Three of the identified cytomegalovirus-associated TCR beta chains were confirmed in vitro to be specific for cytomegalovirus antigens. An earlier analysis of roughly 570 of the donors showed that most TCR beta V segments appeared in productive rearrangements either about 90% or about 30% of the time, which broadly matched IMGT annotations. While some public TCRs were present in many individuals, most TCR sequences turned up only very rarely across donors. The earlier analysis of 587 of the donors excluded approximately 17 rarely observed V segments, including chromosome 9 orphons, because counts were too low. Because HLA typing was unavailable for some donors at each locus, only the typed subset was used in association tests.

The protocol used for the library was the immunoSEQ multiplex PCR assay. For the multiplex PCR, a mixture combining 60 forward primers for TCR Vbeta segments and 13 reverse primers for TCR Jbeta segments was used. The CDR3 region of rearranged TCR beta genes was amplified from genomic DNA with a multiplex PCR assay. The amplified TCR beta libraries were sequenced on the Illumina HiSeq System as 87-base-pair reads. In the source study's methods: A later analysis counted tens of millions of unique TCR beta chains across the 600 to 850 repertoires, and roughly 11 million of these chains were shared by at least two donors. To remove PCR and sequencing errors, raw reads were error-corrected and collapsed into unique sequences using a nearest-neighbor algorithm that merged closely related sequences. V, D and J gene segments were assigned by aligning CDR3 sequences to IMGT reference sequences. For a sequence to be retained, a match of at least six nucleotides was required to both a V gene segment and a J gene segment. A rearrangement counted as productive if the CDR3 had no stop codons and remained in frame with V and J, and every other rearrangement counted as non-productive. CDR3 was defined according to IMGT convention as the region running from the second conserved V-encoded cysteine to the conserved J-encoded phenylalanine. The earlier analysis of 500 to 600 of the donors excluded sequences that lacked an unambiguous match to a single V gene segment. An earlier analysis of 550 to 650 of the donors classified V segments as functional when productive rearrangements were above 56.7% and as segregating when the standard deviation between donors was above 5%. A statistical classification framework was developed to diagnose cytomegalovirus status using the catalog of TCR beta chain sequences. In a later analysis, TCR nucleotide sequences were compared against IMGT/GENE-DB human TR gene sequences so that V and J genes could be assigned. The TCRdist pipeline was used in a later analysis to assign CDR3 sequences and most-parsimonious VDJ recombination scenarios. A later analysis defined each TCR beta chain by its CDR3 amino acid sequence plus V-gene family, and excluded reads lacking a unique V-gene family. To address suspected cross-contamination and a sequencing artifact, a later analysis removed 550 to 750 highly shared, low-generation-probability nucleotide sequences. For each public chain, a later analysis derived a clonal expansion index from normalized ranks of inferred template counts within each repertoire. Generation probabilities in a later analysis came from a VDJ recombination model fitted to out-of-frame rearrangements, and those results were checked against IGoR. In a later analysis, TCR-TCR, TCR-HLA and TCR-CMV co-occurrence was scored with hypergeometric tests, and a repertoire-size bias correction was applied to TCR pairs. To estimate false discovery rates, a later analysis permuted the HLA or CMV assignments 20 times. In a later analysis, co-occurring TCRs were grouped using DBSCAN, and TCRdist sequence similarity was added for clustering within HLA-allele-positive subsets. For co-occurrence clustering, repertoires with fewer than 30,000 or more than 120,000 public chains were excluded, along with 5 or 6 repertoires with anomalous nucleotide sharing. As stored in TCRdb, this immuneACCESS dataset retains in-frame rearrangements with V and J assigned. A fraction of the clones does not appear; measured against another copy, unresolved V genes explain less than half of the discrepancy, and the remainder lacks a known reason. The V and J calls and clone size are taken from that table; D and trimming were inferred from the DNA. In this sample the table shows over 150,000 clones, 65% to 70% of which occur a single time. Together, the top ten hold approximately 4.5% of the sample.

The CDR3 runs 16 residues from the cysteine to the phenylalanine. Only the CDR3 portion is preserved as DNA: 48 bases, with reading frame beginning at the first base. CDR1 and CDR2, per the germline V gene (reference sequence), are SSHAT and FNYEAQ. This receptor was taken from a young woman in good health and CMV-seropositive. The chain joins TRBV7-7 to TRBJ2-1; a stretch of 10 junction bases matches TRBD2. The sequencing sample was made of PBMCs. The DNA sequence follows: TGTGCTAGCAGCTTAGACCTAGCGGGAGTGTTGAATGAGCAGTTCTTC. The translation is CASSLDLAGVLNEQFF.